This TCR beta chain originates from a study of blood T cells in healthy people across ages. Overall study context: Template switching picked up about one barcoded beta molecule for each two T cells. General study findings and limits: Roughly linear declines in TCR beta diversity per million T cells occurred with age. Researchers deemed the diversity estimates from one million T cells underestimates.

Each donor's blood draw was around 9.2 milliliters of peripheral blood. Primed by a sample-barcoded 5' primer and a J-beta primer mix, a second PCR proceeded for about 7 to 11 cycles. TCRdb fed the 5' RACE reads into MiXCR, producing one record per CDR3 protein. The sample includes over 1,300,000 distinct CDR3 sequences, approximately 60% of them seen just once. This clonotype was counted a few times. Its antigen remains unidentified. Germline assignment: CDR1 LGHDT and CDR2 YNNKEL (reference sequence). Trimming took 6 bases from V and 9 from J; bases not matched to a gene: 7. CDR3 length: 13 amino acids.

The genes are TRBV3-1 and TRBJ2-1, with 8 bases lining up with TRBD2. Material: blood. The sequence was collected from a man between 18 and 35 years old in good health. The CDR3 is CASSQGLVSEQFF. CDR3 coding DNA: TGTGCCAGCAGTCAGGGACTAGTCAGTGAGCAGTTCTTC.